The 24 T cell receptor beta chains below come from one sample, sequenced in a study of radiotherapy plus CTLA-4 blockade in lung cancer. Some clones are missing from TCRdb's copy, which holds only in-frame ones; the method was immunoSEQ multiplex PCR. The table lists 95,000 to 150,000 clones, 90% of them singletons. The sample here was peripheral blood, taken from a patient treated with radiotherapy plus ipilimumab. The receptors come from a human donor with non-small cell lung cancer that progressed on radiotherapy plus ipilimumab.

The gene calls are TRBV29-1 and TRBJ2-1; 10 bases map to TRBD2. Germline V CDR1 and CDR2: SQVTM, ANQGSEA. The V and J ends lost 5 bases and 7 bases, in that order; junction bases with no gene match: 11. This CDR3 is built from 15 residues. CDR3 in DNA: TGCAGCGTTATTCACCGAGCGGGAGGGCCTAATGAGCAGTTCTTC. Residues: CSVIHRAGGPNEQFF.

This clone was recorded only once. The J gene is TRBJ1-1, the V gene TRBV29-1, with D possibly being TRBD1 (6 bases). Germline values: CDR1 SQVTM, CDR2 ANQGSEA. V was trimmed by 6 bases and J by 3 bases, leaving 8 bases between them. This CDR3 is built from 11 residues. CDR3 protein: CSVTGDTEAFF. CDR3 in DNA: TGCAGCGTGACAGGCGACACTGAAGCTTTCTTT.

The chain uses TRBV10-2 and TRBJ2-1; D ambiguous. Trimming shortened V by 5 bases and J by 3 bases, and 11 bases separated the two germline ends. The CDR3 runs to 14 residues. The germline V gene encodes CDR1 WSHSY and CDR2 SAAADI. CDR3 coding DNA: TGCGCCAGCAGTCCAGCCGGGCGCTACAATGAGCAGTTCTTC. Its protein product is CASSPAGRYNEQFF.

The V call is TRBV30, the J call TRBJ2-5, with TRBD2 matching 7 bases. CDR1 and CDR2 (germline): GTSNPN, SVGIG (reference sequence). The length of the CDR3 is 13 residues. The trim removed 5 bases at V and 5 bases at J, leaving 8 bases unmatched. The CDR3 sequence: CAWRRGGQETQYF. CDR3 sequence (DNA): TGTGCCTGGCGGCGGGGAGGGCAGGAGACCCAGTACTTC.

Details on this clone: Germline is not matched at one junction end, which may reflect a read error. The genes are TRBV5-5 and TRBJ1-1; D is uncertain. The CDR3 consists of 15 residues. Per germline, CDR1 SGHKS and CDR2 YYEKEE (reference sequence). The CDR3 region is CASRLDTDRNTEAFF. As DNA, the CDR3 is TGTGCCAGCAGATTGGATACGGATCGGAACACTGAAGCTTTCTTT.

This chain joins TRBV6-6 and TRBJ2-1, with 11 bases that match TRBD2. The length of the CDR3 is 16 residues. The V segment lost 6 bases and the J segment 8 bases; nucleotides outside the gene matches: 12. The germline V gene has CDR1 MNHNY and CDR2 SVGAGI (reference sequence). CDR3 sequence reads: CASSRTLAGGADEQFF. In nucleotides, the CDR3 is TGTGCCAGCAGCCGTACTCTAGCGGGAGGTGCGGATGAGCAGTTCTTC.

This clone appeared a single time. The V and J genes are TRBV6-5 and TRBJ2-2; D is unresolved. V was cut by 4 bases and J by 3 bases, with 3 bases left in between. Per the germline V gene, CDR1 is MNHEY and CDR2 is SVGAGI. The CDR3 is 12 residues long. CDR3 coding DNA: TGTGCCAGCAGTTGGGACACCGGGGAGCTGTTTTTT. It yields the protein CASSWDTGELFF.

In regard to this clone: Relative to the germline gene, one junction end is altered; a read error may explain this. The chain recombines TRBV9 with TRBJ1-2, with D possibly TRBD1 on 5 matching bases. Per the germline V gene, CDR1 is SGDLS and CDR2 is YYNGEE. The CDR3 spans 15 residues. The CDR3 spells CASSGDSLPLYGHTF. Written as DNA, the CDR3 is TGTGCCAGCAGCGGAGACAGTCTCCCTCTTTATGGCCACACCTTC. The full variable domain, with the rest looked up from reference TRBV9 and TRBJ1-2, is DSGVTQTPKHLITATGQRVTLRCSPRSGDLSVYWYQQSLDQGLQFLIQYYNGEERAKGNILERFSAQQFPDLHSELNLSSLELGDSALYFCASSGDSLPLYGHTFGSGTRLTVV.

The chain carries TRBV29-1 and TRBJ2-5; D tentatively fits TRBD1 or TRBD2 (5 bases each). With 7 bases removed from V and 5 bases from J, the gap between germline ends came to 14 bases. The CDR3 is made up of 12 amino acids. The germline CDR1 and CDR2 sequences are SQVTM and ANQGSEA. DNA of the CDR3: TGCAGCGGAGGCTCTTGGGGGGAGACCCAGTACTTC. As protein: CSGGSWGETQYF. Supplemented by reference TRBV29-1 and TRBJ2-5, the full variable domain reads SAVISQKPSRDICQRGTSLTIQCQVDSQVTMMFWYRQQPGQSLTLIATANQGSEATYESGFVIDKFPISRPNLTFSTLTVSNMSPEDSSIYLCSGGSWGETQYFGPGTRLLVL.

The chain combines TRBV18 with TRBJ1-3; possible D gene TRBD1, 5 bases. The CDR3 spans 19 residues. Per the germline V gene, CDR1 is KGHSH and CDR2 is LQKENI. V lost 0 bases to trimming and J lost 4 bases, with 22 bases between them. CDR3 bases: TGTGCCAGCTCACCACCAGTAACCGGGACTCCGGGAGGAGGAAACACCATATATTTT. Translated, it gives CASSPPVTGTPGGGNTIYF.

The chain employs TRBV15 and TRBJ2-6; 12 nucleotides agree with TRBD1. Losses at the gene ends were 4 bases for V and 3 bases for J; bases not matched to a gene: 10. The CDR3 length is 19 residues. Germline loops: CDR1 LNHNV, CDR2 YYDKDF (reference sequence). In nucleotides, the CDR3 is TGTGCCACCAGCACCCCGACGGGACAGGGGGCGCGTGGGGCCAACGTCCTGACTTTC. Translated: CATSTPTGQGARGANVLTF.

The sample holds one count of this clone. The chain carries TRBV9 and TRBJ1-5; TRBD1 matches at 8 bases. Germline loops: CDR1 SGDLS, CDR2 YYNGEE. The trim removed 0 bases at V and 6 bases at J, leaving 8 bases unmatched. The CDR3 is 16 amino acids. The CDR3 region has the DNA TGTGCCAGCAGCGTAGAAGTCAGGGGGCCCTGTCAGCCCCAGCATTTT. It codes for CASSVEVRGPCQPQHF.

The genes are TRBV4-2 and TRBJ2-7; 11 bases map to TRBD2. Trimming removed 0 bases from V and 2 bases from J; junction bases left unmatched: 3. Per germline, CDR1 LGHNA and CDR2 YNFKEQ. The CDR3 consists of 16 residues. CDR3 residues: CASSQETSGIPYEQYF. The CDR3 DNA is TGTGCCAGCAGCCAAGAGACTAGCGGGATACCCTACGAGCAGTACTTC.

This clone was picked up one time. The chain couples TRBV30 to TRBJ1-5, with 7 nucleotides matching TRBD1. The CDR3 loop spans 13 amino acids. The junction had 8 bases not matched to a gene; V was cut back by 3 bases and J by 9 bases. CDR1 and CDR2 (germline): GTSNPN, SVGIG (reference sequence). The CDR3 nucleotides read TGTGCCTGGAGCGCTCGACAGGGAGGGCCCCAGCATTTT. Its translation: CAWSARQGGPQHF.

The chain couples TRBV15 to TRBJ2-1; D gene uncertain. This CDR3 is built from 13 residues. Per the germline V gene, CDR1 is LNHNV and CDR2 is YYDKDF (reference sequence). The ends were cut back, 8 bases at V and 8 bases at J, with 16 bases in the middle. CDR3: CATRRVVVDEQFF. CDR3 nucleotide sequence: TGTGCCACCCGCCGTGTGGTTGTGGATGAGCAGTTCTTC.

This chain uses TRBV30 with TRBJ2-1; perhaps TRBD1 as D (6 bases). Trimming pared 2 bases from V and 2 bases from J, leaving 7 bases between. The CDR3 loop spans 13 amino acids. The germline gives CDR1 GTSNPN, CDR2 SVGIG (reference sequence). This chain's CDR3 is CAWSRQAYNEQFF. CDR3 DNA: TGTGCCTGGAGTAGACAGGCCTACAATGAGCAGTTCTTC.

The chain combines TRBV2 with TRBJ1-2; 7 bases align to TRBD1. Germline V gene data show CDR1 as SNHLY and CDR2 as FYNNEI. J lost 4 bases, V lost 0 bases, and 5 bases had no gene match. This CDR3 comprises 15 residues. The CDR3 DNA is TGTGCCAGCAGTGAAGCGCTCGGGACAGTCTATGGCTACACCTTC. Its protein is CASSEALGTVYGYTF.

In this sample, this clone turned up once. The chain is built from TRBV7-8 and TRBJ1-1; possible D gene TRBD1, 5 bases. The CDR3 sequence is 13 residues long. Germline V gene lookup returns CDR1 SGHVS and CDR2 FQNEAQ. Trimming left V 4 bases short and J 6 bases short, with 12 bases between. CDR3: CASSSGTSPEAFF. In DNA form, the CDR3 reads TGTGCCAGCAGCTCCGGGACCTCCCCTGAAGCTTTCTTT. Filled out from reference TRBV7-8 and TRBJ1-1, the complete variable domain reads GAGVSQSPRYKVAKRGQDVALRCDPISGHVSLFWYQQALGQGPEFLTYFQNEAQLDKSGLPSDRFFAERPEGSVSTLKIQRTQQEDSAVYLCASSSGTSPEAFFGQGTRLTVV.

The V gene is TRBV7-9, the J gene TRBJ2-5; 12 nucleotides line up with TRBD2. Trimming at V came to 3 bases and at J to 4 bases, leaving 9 bases not matched to a gene. Per the germline V gene, CDR1 is SEHNR and CDR2 is FQNEAQ (reference sequence). CDR3 length equals 17 residues. The CDR3 spells CASSLGLAGPGVETQYF. The CDR3 coding sequence is TGTGCCAGCAGCTTGGGACTAGCGGGCCCTGGGGTAGAGACCCAGTACTTC. The full variable domain, rest sourced from reference TRBV7-9 and TRBJ2-5, is DTGVSQNPRHKITKRGQNVTFRCDPISEHNRLYWYRQTLGQGPEFLTYFQNEAQLEKSRLLSDRFSAERPKGSFSTLEIQRTEQGDSAMYLCASSLGLAGPGVETQYFGPGTRLLVL.

The gene calls are TRBV7-2 and TRBJ2-7, with no clear D. The V gene's germline CDR1 is SGHTA and CDR2 FQGNSA. Deletions cut 1 base from V and 0 bases from J, with 13 bases between. The CDR3 runs to 16 residues. CDR3 loop: CASSLEIWRNSYEQYF. The CDR3 coding sequence is TGTGCCAGCAGCTTAGAAATATGGCGGAACTCCTACGAGCAGTACTTC.

CDR3 coding DNA: TGTGCCAGCGGCACAGGGTCCGGGGCCAACGTCCTGACTTTC. Its translation is CASGTGSGANVLTF. The gene calls are TRBV28 and TRBJ2-6, with D possibly matching TRBD1 (6 bases). The V end was cut by 8 bases, the J end by 4 bases, with 12 bases between. Per germline, CDR1 MDHEN and CDR2 SYDVKM. The CDR3 sequence is 14 residues long.

The chain joins TRBV5-6 to TRBJ1-2, with D perhaps matching TRBD1 (5 bases). Germline V gene sequence: CDR1 SGHDT, CDR2 YYEEEE. Trimming left V 0 bases short and J 6 bases short, with 15 bases between. The CDR3 is 15 amino acids. The CDR3: CASSLEVWGQDGYTF. The DNA for the CDR3 is TGTGCCAGCAGCTTGGAAGTCTGGGGCCAAGATGGCTACACCTTC.

The chain recombines TRBV30 with TRBJ1-5; no firm D call. Trimming pared 3 bases from V and 3 bases from J, leaving 6 bases between. Per germline, CDR1 GTSNPN and CDR2 SVGIG (reference sequence). CDR3 length: 12 residues. In DNA form, the CDR3 reads TGTGCCTGGAGCCGAGACAATCAGCCCCAGCATTTT. It yields the protein CAWSRDNQPQHF.

The rearrangement joins TRBV11-2 to TRBJ2-2; 10 positions agree with TRBD2. The CDR3 consists of 19 residues. Germline trimming cut 4 bases from V and 7 bases from J; bases unmatched to any gene: 18. CDR1 is SGHAT and CDR2 is FQNNGV in the germline V gene. CDR3 amino acids: CASSSILKRGLAWNGELFF. CDR3 nucleotides: TGTGCCAGCAGCTCGATCCTCAAACGGGGACTAGCGTGGAACGGGGAGCTGTTTTTT. Complete variable domain (other parts from reference TRBV11-2 and TRBJ2-2): EAGVAQSPRYKIIEKRQSVAFWCNPISGHATLYWYQQILGQGPKLLIQFQNNGVVDDSQLPKDRFSAERLKGVDSTLKIQPAKLEDSAVYLCASSSILKRGLAWNGELFFGEGSRLTVL.